Sequencing of this T cell receptor (beta chain) was carried out in a study of identical twins. Findings and limits, study-wide: Out-of-frame beta sequences exhibited a weaker degree of excess twin sharing. Potential partial confounding of zero-insertion analyses by invariant MAIT and iNKT cells was noted.

TCRdb fed the 5' RACE reads into MiXCR, producing one record per CDR3 protein. Of 1.5 million to 2 million distinct CDR3 sequences detected, about 32% appear once; the ten largest clones hold around 0.25%. On this clonotype itself: The antigen is undetermined.

This CDR3 contains 15 residues. Germline V gene sequence: CDR1 DFQATT, CDR2 SNEGSKA (reference sequence). The sample was cord blood. This TCR was recovered from a newborn girl in good health. V and J are TRBV20-1 and TRBJ2-4; D may be TRBD1 or TRBD2 (5 bases each). The end of the DNA fits TRBJ2-7 better, so the J call may be wrong. The chain's CDR3 is CSARDTGTLSYEQYF. The CDR3 DNA reads TGCAGTGCTAGAGATACCGGGACGTTATCTTACGAGCAGTACTTC.